Presented here are 15 T cell receptor beta chains from one specimen sequenced in a study of control samples from healthy donors and cancer patients. Produced via immunoSEQ multiplex PCR; TCRdb's table is partial and in-frame only. The repertoire consists of some 74,000 clones, with 94% occurring once and the leading ten covering 2.8%. Sequenced sample: blood. These receptors originate from a woman in her twenties or thirties in good health.

The J gene is TRBJ1-5, the V gene TRBV19, with D possibly TRBD1 on 6 matching bases. V gave up 0 bases and J gave up 5 bases, with 11 bases separating them. The CDR3 extends over 15 amino acids. From germline, CDR1 is LNHDA and CDR2 SQIVND (reference sequence). The CDR3: CASSIDRDTHQPQHF. The CDR3 DNA is TGTGCCAGTAGTATAGATCGGGACACCCATCAGCCCCAGCATTTT.

CDR3 residues: CASSPGLISYQETQYF. The CDR3, as DNA: TGTGCCAGCAGCCCCGGACTCATTAGTTACCAAGAGACCCAGTACTTC. The gene calls are TRBV13 and TRBJ2-5, with a possible D match to TRBD2 (5 bases). This CDR3 spans 16 amino acids. V dropped 5 bases and J dropped 0 bases, with 16 bases sitting between them. Per germline, CDR1 PRHDT and CDR2 FYEKMQ (reference sequence).

V usage is TRBV19 and J usage is TRBJ1-1, with 8 positions matching TRBD1. The CDR3 is made up of 14 amino acids. Germline V gives CDR1 LNHDA, CDR2 SQIVND (reference sequence). The V segment lost 6 bases and the J segment 3 bases; nucleotides outside the gene matches: 6. CDR3: CASRIRGLDTEAFF. The CDR3 DNA follows: TGTGCCAGTAGAATCAGGGGGCTCGACACTGAAGCTTTCTTT. Based on the CDR3 plus reference TRBV19 and TRBJ1-1, the full variable domain is DGGITQSPKYLFRKEGQNVTLSCEQNLNHDAMYWYRQDPGQGLRLIYYSQIVNDFQKGDIAEGYSVSREKKESFPLTVTSAQKNPTAFYLCASRIRGLDTEAFFGQGTRLTVV.

This chain uses TRBV29-1 with TRBJ2-1; TRBD1 is a possible D gene (5 bases). The CDR3 is 11 residues long. V was shortened by 4 bases and J by 5 bases, with 6 bases between the two germline ends. Per germline, CDR1 SQVTM and CDR2 ANQGSEA. The CDR3 loop reads CSVVGDNEQFF. CDR3 nucleotide sequence: TGCAGCGTTGTAGGGGACAATGAGCAGTTCTTC.

The genes are TRBV30 and TRBJ2-5; 7 positions match TRBD1. Germline V gene lookup returns CDR1 GTSNPN and CDR2 SVGIG (reference sequence). This CDR3 is built from 12 residues. V trimming: 3 bases; J trimming: 5 bases; junction bases outside the gene matches: 3. As DNA, the CDR3 is TGTGCCTGGAGGACAGGGAAGGAGACCCAGTACTTC. Translated, it gives CAWRTGKETQYF.

The gene calls are TRBV5-6 and TRBJ1-1; D not resolved. V was trimmed by 2 bases and J by 1 base, leaving 9 bases between them. The CDR3 has 14 residues. Germline CDR1 reads SGHDT; CDR2 reads YYEEEE. The CDR3: CASSLLAPNTEAFF. CDR3 bases: TGTGCCAGCAGCTTATTGGCCCCGAACACTGAAGCTTTCTTT.

CDR3 sequence: CASRLRDGYTF. The CDR3 nucleotides read TGTGCCAGCAGGCTCAGGGATGGCTACACCTTC. V and J are TRBV6-5 and TRBJ1-2; D may be TRBD1 (5 bases). This CDR3 has 11 amino acids. The V end was cut by 6 bases, the J end by 6 bases, with 8 bases between. In germline, CDR1 is MNHEY, CDR2 SVGAGI.

CDR3 sequence reads: CASSDRLAGGTDTQYF. CDR3 in DNA: TGTGCCAGCAGCGACCGACTAGCGGGGGGCACAGATACGCAGTATTTT. The chain combines TRBV13 with TRBJ2-3, with 12 bases matching TRBD2. With 5 bases clipped from V and 1 base from J, the junction kept 4 bases outside the gene matches. The CDR3 loop spans 16 amino acids. CDR1 is PRHDT, CDR2 FYEKMQ, per germline (reference sequence).

The count of this clone is one. The chain recombines TRBV6-1 with TRBJ1-1; D may be TRBD1 (6 bases). The V end lost 2 bases, the J end lost 5 bases, and 12 bases lay between the germline ends. Germline CDR1 and CDR2: MNHNS and SASEGT. This CDR3 comprises 14 residues. This chain's CDR3 is CASSETRGVTEAFF. As DNA, the CDR3 is TGTGCCAGCAGTGAAACGAGGGGGGTTACTGAAGCTTTCTTT.

This clone appeared once. The V gene is TRBV30, the J gene TRBJ1-1; D is perhaps TRBD1 (5 bases). From germline, CDR1 is GTSNPN and CDR2 SVGIG (reference sequence). Between the trimmed V and J ends, which lost 0 bases and 8 bases, there was a span of 13 bases. The CDR3 totals 13 residues. The CDR3 DNA is TGTGCCTGGAGTGTAGGGCAGGGTGGGGAAGCTTTCTTT. It codes for CAWSVGQGGEAFF.

The chain is built from TRBV7-2 and TRBJ2-6, with D perhaps matching TRBD2 (6 bases). Trimming left V 5 bases short and J 1 base short, with 15 bases between. Germline-derived CDR1 and CDR2 are SGHTA and FQGNSA. The CDR3 covers 17 residues. CDR3 sequence reads: CASSPRPGGSGANVLTF. CDR3 DNA sequence: TGTGCCAGCAGCCCCCGGCCCGGAGGGTCTGGGGCCAACGTCCTGACTTTC. Full variable domain (rest looked up from reference TRBV7-2 and TRBJ2-6): GAGVSQSPSNKVTEKGKDVELRCDPISGHTALYWYRQSLGQGLEFLIYFQGNSAPDKSGLPSDRFSAERTGGSVSTLTIQRTQQEDSAVYLCASSPRPGGSGANVLTFGAGSRLTVL.

The genes are TRBV12-3 or TRBV12-4 and TRBJ2-5; tentative D call: TRBD1 (6 bases). The CDR3 totals 13 residues. V lost 3 bases and J 4 bases, leaving 9 bases between the germline ends. CDR3 DNA: TGTGCCAGCAGTTTGAGGGGGAGAGAGACCCAGTACTTC. Encoded protein: CASSLRGRETQYF.

V is TRBV10-3 and J is TRBJ2-1; D remains ambiguous. This CDR3 is built from 13 residues. Trimming pared 4 bases from V and 6 bases from J, leaving 10 bases between. The germline gives CDR1 ENHRY, CDR2 SYGVKD. CDR3 sequence (DNA): TGTGCCATCAGTGGGGGTAGCTTCAATGAGCAGTTCTTC. It encodes CAISGGSFNEQFF.

The CDR3 DNA follows: TGTGCCAGCACCCATACTTGGGGGAACACTGAAGCTTTCTTT. Its translation is CASTHTWGNTEAFF. This chain joins TRBV6-5 and TRBJ1-1, with no clear D. The V gene lost 7 bases and the J gene lost 1 base, with 13 bases spanning the gap. Germline V CDR1 and CDR2: MNHEY, SVGAGI. The CDR3 contains 14 residues.

The chain links TRBV19 to TRBJ1-5; D unclear. CDR3 length equals 15 residues. V was trimmed by 4 bases and J by 0 bases, leaving 10 bases between them. Per the germline V gene, CDR1 is LNHDA and CDR2 is SQIVND (reference sequence). The chain's CDR3 is CASSNQDLSNQPQHF. For the CDR3, the DNA is TGTGCCAGTAGTAATCAGGACCTTAGCAATCAGCCCCAGCATTTT.